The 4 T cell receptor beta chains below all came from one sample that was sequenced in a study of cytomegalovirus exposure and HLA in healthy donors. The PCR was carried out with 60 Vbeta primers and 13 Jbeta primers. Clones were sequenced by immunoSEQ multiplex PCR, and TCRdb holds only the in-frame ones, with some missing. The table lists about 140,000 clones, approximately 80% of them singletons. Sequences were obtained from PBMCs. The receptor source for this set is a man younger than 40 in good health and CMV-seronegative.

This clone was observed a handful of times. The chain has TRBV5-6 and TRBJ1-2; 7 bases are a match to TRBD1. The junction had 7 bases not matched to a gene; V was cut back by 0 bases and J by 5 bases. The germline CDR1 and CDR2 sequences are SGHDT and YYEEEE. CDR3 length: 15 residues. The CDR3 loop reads CASSLEEGAVYGYTF. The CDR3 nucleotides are TGTGCCAGCAGCTTGGAGGAGGGGGCGGTTTATGGCTACACCTTC.

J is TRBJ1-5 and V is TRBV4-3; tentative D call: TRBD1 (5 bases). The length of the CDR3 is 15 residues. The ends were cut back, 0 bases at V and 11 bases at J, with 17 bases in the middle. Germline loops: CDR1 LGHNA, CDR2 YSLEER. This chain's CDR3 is CASSQDAQGRLAQHF. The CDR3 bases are TGCGCCAGCAGCCAAGATGCGCAGGGTAGATTGGCCCAGCATTTT.

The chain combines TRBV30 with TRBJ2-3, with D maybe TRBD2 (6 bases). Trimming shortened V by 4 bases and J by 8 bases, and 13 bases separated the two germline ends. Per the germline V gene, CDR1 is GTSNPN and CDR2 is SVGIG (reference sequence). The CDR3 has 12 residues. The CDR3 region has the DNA TGTGCCTGGATAACCGTGGGGGGTACGCAGTATTTT. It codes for CAWITVGGTQYF.

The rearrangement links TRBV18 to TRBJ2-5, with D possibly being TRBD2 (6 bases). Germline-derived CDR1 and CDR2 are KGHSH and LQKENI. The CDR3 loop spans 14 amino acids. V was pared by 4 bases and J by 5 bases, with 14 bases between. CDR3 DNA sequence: TGTGCCAGCTCACTAGGGACTGGATGGGAGACCCAGTACTTC. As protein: CASSLGTGWETQYF.